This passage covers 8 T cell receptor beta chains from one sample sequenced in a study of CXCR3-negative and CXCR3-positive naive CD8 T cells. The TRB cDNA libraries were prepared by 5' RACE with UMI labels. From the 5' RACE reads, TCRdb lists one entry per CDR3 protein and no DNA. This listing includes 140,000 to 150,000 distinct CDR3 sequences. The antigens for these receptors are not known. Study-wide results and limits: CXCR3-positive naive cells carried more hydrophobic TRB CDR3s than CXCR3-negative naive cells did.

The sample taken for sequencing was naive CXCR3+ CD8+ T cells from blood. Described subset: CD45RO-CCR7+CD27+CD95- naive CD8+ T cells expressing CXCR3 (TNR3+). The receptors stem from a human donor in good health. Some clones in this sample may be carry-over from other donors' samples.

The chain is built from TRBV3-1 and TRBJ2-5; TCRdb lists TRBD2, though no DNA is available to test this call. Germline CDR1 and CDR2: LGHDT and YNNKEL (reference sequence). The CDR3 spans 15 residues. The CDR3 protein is CASSPRTSAEETQYF.

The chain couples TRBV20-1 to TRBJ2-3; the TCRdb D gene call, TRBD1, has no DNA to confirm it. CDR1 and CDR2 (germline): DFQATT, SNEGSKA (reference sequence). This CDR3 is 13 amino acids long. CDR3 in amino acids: CSAPGGGDDTQYF.

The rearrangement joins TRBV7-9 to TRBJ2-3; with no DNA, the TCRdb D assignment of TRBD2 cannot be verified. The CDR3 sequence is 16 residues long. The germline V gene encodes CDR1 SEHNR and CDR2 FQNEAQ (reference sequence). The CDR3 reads CASYSSLAGGVDTQYF.

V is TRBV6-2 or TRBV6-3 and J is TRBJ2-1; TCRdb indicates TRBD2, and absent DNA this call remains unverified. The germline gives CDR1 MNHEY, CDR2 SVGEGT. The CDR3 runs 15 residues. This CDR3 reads CASSYGIGLADEQFF.

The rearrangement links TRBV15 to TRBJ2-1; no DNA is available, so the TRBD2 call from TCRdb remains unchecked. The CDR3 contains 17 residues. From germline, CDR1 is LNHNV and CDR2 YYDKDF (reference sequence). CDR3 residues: CATSRDWASGAYNEQFF.

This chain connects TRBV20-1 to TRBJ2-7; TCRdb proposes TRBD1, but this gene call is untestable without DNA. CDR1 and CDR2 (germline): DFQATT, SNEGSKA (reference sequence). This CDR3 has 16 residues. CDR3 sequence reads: CSARSRGFRTLYEQYF.

CDR3 loop: CASSDPTSGGYREQYF. The rearrangement links TRBV9 to TRBJ2-7; TCRdb's D call of TRBD2 is untestable without DNA. From germline, CDR1 is SGDLS and CDR2 YYNGEE. CDR3 length: 16 amino acids.

The CDR3 loop is CASSLGGTGVYEQYF. The V call is TRBV11-3, the J call TRBJ2-7; TCRdb indicates TRBD1, and absent DNA this call remains unverified. The CDR3 is 15 residues long. Germline CDR1 and CDR2: SGHNT and YENEEA.